The rows below give T cell receptor beta chains drawn from one sample of a study of blood T cell repertoires in COVID-19. Method: immunoSEQ multiplex PCR; TCRdb's copy keeps in-frame clones and lacks some. The table records 250,000 or so clones, around 84% of them present only once. Source material: PBMCs or T cells enriched from blood (not recorded which). The receptors stem from a man in his forties who had recovered from COVID-19. The CDR3 runs from the conserved cysteine through the conserved F or W. A D gene is named only where the DNA matches it firmly. Clone size is given for some rows only: seen once, a few or many times, or a class if the clone is expanded.

J gene	clone size	V gene	D gene	CDR3 DNA	CDR3 protein
TRBJ1-1	-	TRBV9	TRBD1	TGTGCCAGCAGCGTAACAGGGGCTGGGACTGAAGCTTTCTTT	CASSVTGAGTEAFF
TRBJ1-5	-	TRBV6-5	TRBD1	TGTGCCAGCCGGGACAGCTGGAATCAGCCCCAGCATTTT	CASRDSWNQPQHF
TRBJ2-3	-	TRBV9	TRBD2	TGTGCCAGCAGCGTAGTGGGCGGGGGGGCCGAAGATACGCAGTATTTT	CASSVVGGGAEDTQYF
TRBJ2-7	-	TRBV18	-	TGTGCCAGCTCGCTGGATCGGGTTGACGAGCAGTACTTC	CASSLDRVDEQYF
TRBJ1-1	-	TRBV6-1	-	TGTGCCAGCAGTGAACACGGGAGTGTGAACACTGAAGCTTTCTTT	CASSEHGSVNTEAFF
TRBJ2-3	-	TRBV10-2	TRBD2	TGCGCCACCGGACTAGCGGGAGGAGAGTATACAGATACGCAGTATTTT	CATGLAGGEYTDTQYF
TRBJ2-1	few	TRBV6-4	TRBD2	TGTGCCACCCTCCCCCGGGCTAGCGGGATGTTAGGGCAGTTCTTC	CATLPRASGMLGQFF
TRBJ2-7	-	TRBV28	TRBD2	TGTGCCAGCAGTTTATTCCCCTCGGATAGCGGGAGGCCGGTTGAGCAGTACTTC	CASSLFPSDSGRPVEQYF
TRBJ1-3	-	TRBV10-3	-	TGTGCCATCACTGAGACAGGTCTTGCCTCTGGAAACACCATATATTTT	CAITETGLASGNTIYF
TRBJ1-2	-	TRBV5-1	TRBD1	TGCGCCAGCAGCTTGGTAGACAGGGTCTATGGCTACACCTTC	CASSLVDRVYGYTF
TRBJ2-7	-	TRBV6-1	-	TGTGCCAGCAGTGAAGCGAAGACTATATCCCGCGAGCAGTACTTC	CASSEAKTISREQYF
TRBJ2-7	-	TRBV13	-	TGTGCCAGCAGCTTAGGAGACAGGCTAACCTACGAGCAGTACTTC	CASSLGDRLTYEQYF
TRBJ1-6	-	TRBV27	TRBD1	TGTGCCAGCAGTTTAGACAGGGGGAACCCCTATAATTCACCCCTCCACTTT	CASSLDRGNPYNSPLHF
TRBJ2-7	-	TRBV18	TRBD1	TGTGCCAGCCGGGACAGCTCCTCCTACGAGCAGTACTTC	CASRDSSSYEQYF
TRBJ2-1	-	TRBV27	TRBD2	TGTGCCAGCAGTTCCGGACTAGCGGGAGTAGATGAGCAGTTCTTC	CASSSGLAGVDEQFF
TRBJ2-7	-	TRBV28	TRBD2	TGTGCCAGCAGTTTAGGGGGGACTAGCGGGGCCTACGAGCAGTACTTC	CASSLGGTSGAYEQYF
TRBJ2-1	-	TRBV21-1	-	TGTGCCGGCGAACTAGCGCCCAGTCCCTACAATGAGCAGTTCTTC	CAGELAPSPYNEQFF
TRBJ1-3	-	TRBV4-3	TRBD1	TGCGCCAGCAGCCGGGACAGGGCCGCCTCTGGAAACACCATATATTTT	CASSRDRAASGNTIYF
TRBJ1-5	-	TRBV15	-	TGTGCCACCGAACCCGGGGTGAGCAATCAGCCCCAGCATTTT	CATEPGVSNQPQHF
TRBJ2-3	-	TRBV19	TRBD2	TGTGCCAGTAGTATGCGGGAGTGGGTAGATACGCAGTATTTT	CASSMREWVDTQYF
TRBJ2-1	-	TRBV27	TRBD2	TGTGCCAGCAGTTTTTTCAGCGGGGGCTCGAGCTCCTACAATGAGCAGTTCTTC	CASSFFSGGSSSYNEQFF
TRBJ2-4	-	TRBV5-1	-	TGCGCCAGCAGCTTCGATGTAAGGAGAACAGGGCCGGAAAACATTCAGTACTTC	CASSFDVRRTGPENIQYF
TRBJ2-7	-	TRBV20-1	-	TGCAGTGCTATCGGAGCCTACGAGCAGTACTTC	CSAIGAYEQYF
TRBJ2-3	once	TRBV2	TRBD2	TGTGCCAGCAGTGAATTAACGGGGGGGGCAGATACGCAGTATTTT	CASSELTGGADTQYF
TRBJ1-5	-	TRBV2	-	TGTGCCAGCAGTGAGGGCAGGGGAAGGCAGCCCCAGCATTTT	CASSEGRGRQPQHF
TRBJ2-1	-	TRBV3-1/TRBV3-2	-	TGTGCCAGCAGTCCGAACAGGGCCCGGAGGCAGTTCTTC	CASSPNRARRQFF
TRBJ2-3	-	TRBV11-2	-	TGTGCCAGCAGCTTAGAGCGGTATACGCAGTATTTT	CASSLERYTQYF
TRBJ2-1	-	TRBV6-5	TRBD1	TGTGCCAGCAGGCTCGACAGGGAAGGAGGCAATGAGCAGTTCTTC	CASRLDREGGNEQFF
TRBJ1-1	once	TRBV19	TRBD1	TGTGCCAGTAGTATAGTGGGACAGACTGAAGCTTTCTTT	CASSIVGQTEAFF